This T cell receptor (beta chain) was captured in a study of blood T cell repertoires in COVID-19. Using immunoSEQ multiplex PCR, the repertoire was profiled, and TCRdb retains in-frame clones only, with some absent. The repertoire holds around 74,000 clones, more than 75% seen once, with roughly 15% in the top ten. Germline lookup yields CDR1 KGHSY and CDR2 FQNENV. The length of the CDR3 is 16 residues. Deletions cut 0 bases from V and 2 bases from J, with 14 bases between. This clone showed up just a few times. The TCR was taken from an elderly woman with active or convalescent COVID-19. Sequences were obtained from peripheral blood. The chain employs TRBV16 and TRBJ2-7; D not resolved. CDR3 in amino acids: CASSQSGRHPPYEQYF. The CDR3 DNA reads as TGTGCCAGCAGCCAATCCGGCAGGCACCCCCCCTACGAGCAGTACTTC.